This T cell receptor beta chain was documented in a study of shared clonotypes between healthy human individuals. Study results and caveats: Sampling covered nothing but blood. Tissue TCR repertoires likely differ from those found in blood. Memory subsets had estimated richness that was generally smaller than that of naive subsets.

About this clone itself: The antigen remains unidentified.

Only CD45RO-negative cells positively selected for CCR7 counted as naive CD8 cells, so terminally differentiated effector memory CD45RA+ cells were excluded. Once extracted for a subset, genomic DNA was divided evenly among several immunoSEQ plates. Sorted-subset replicate PCR reactions were performed with approximately 200 ng DNA, corresponding to roughly 30,000 T cell genomes. Assay: immunoSEQ multiplex PCR; the TCRdb copy retains only in-frame clones and omits some. Of over 2 million clones listed, around 96% are singletons. Material: naive CD8+ T cells sorted from blood. The TCR sequence derives from a man aged 18-30 years in good health.

The CDR3 loop is CSVDGTSSGGYEQYF. The CDR3 DNA reads TGCAGCGTTGACGGGACTAGCTCGGGGGGATACGAGCAGTACTTC. This chain uses TRBV29-1 with TRBJ2-7; 9 bases are shared with TRBD2. This CDR3 is built from 15 residues. Germline V CDR1 and CDR2: SQVTM, ANQGSEA. With 3 bases clipped from V and 4 bases from J, the junction kept 10 bases outside the gene matches.